Below are 24 T cell receptor beta chains sequenced from a single sample in a study of blood T cell repertoires in COVID-19. The repertoire was sequenced with immunoSEQ multiplex PCR; TCRdb's copy has only in-frame clones and lacks some. Among around 24,000 clones listed, 80% to 85% were seen once. The sequenced material came from peripheral blood. All receptors derive from a woman aged 80 or over with acute or convalescent COVID-19.

This clone was detected once. The rearrangement joins TRBV5-1 to TRBJ1-4; 8 bases align to TRBD1. Germline V gene lookup returns CDR1 SGHRS and CDR2 YFSETQ. After removal of 4 bases from V and 6 bases from J, the junction contained 8 bases not matched to a gene. The CDR3 loop spans 15 amino acids. For the CDR3, the DNA is TGCGCCAGCAGCGGCAGGGGGCAAGGTGATGAAAAACTGTTTTTT. Its translation is CASSGRGQGDEKLFF.

V usage is TRBV7-2 and J usage is TRBJ1-1, with 8 positions matching TRBD1. CDR1 SGHTA and CDR2 FQGNSA come from the germline V gene. This CDR3 comprises 15 residues. V lost 3 bases to trimming and J lost 3 bases; unmatched junction nucleotides: 6. In DNA form, the CDR3 reads TGTGCCAGCAGCTTTATTGGACAGGGCTACACTGAAGCTTTCTTT. The encoded protein is CASSFIGQGYTEAFF.

This chain connects TRBV24-1 to TRBJ2-1; 10 bases map to TRBD1. Germline V gene data show CDR1 as KGHDR and CDR2 as SFDVKD. CDR3 length equals 17 residues. Trimming removed 3 bases from V and 2 bases from J; junction bases left unmatched: 6. CDR3: CATSDPRQGAAYNEQFF. The CDR3 region has the DNA TGTGCCACCAGTGATCCCCGACAGGGGGCCGCCTACAATGAGCAGTTCTTC.

CDR3 region: CASSERRGRTEAFF. The CDR3 nucleotides are TGTGCCAGCAGTGAGAGGAGGGGCCGGACTGAAGCTTTCTTT. This chain connects TRBV2 to TRBJ1-1; the D gene is possibly TRBD1 (5 bases). The CDR3 totals 14 residues. Per germline, CDR1 SNHLY and CDR2 FYNNEI. The V and J ends lost 3 bases and 5 bases respectively, with 13 bases between them.

Concerning this clone: The same CDR3 also results from other DNA sequences found in this sample. The V call is TRBV3-1 (or the pseudogene TRBV3-2), the J call TRBJ2-3; D not resolved. Germline V lookup: CDR1 LGHDT, CDR2 YNNKEL (reference sequence). The CDR3 extends over 14 amino acids. The V gene lost 1 base and the J gene lost 2 bases, with 7 bases spanning the gap. The CDR3 protein is CASSQGANTDTQYF. The CDR3 nucleotides are TGTGCCAGCAGCCAAGGAGCTAACACAGATACGCAGTATTTT.

This chain links TRBV24-1 with TRBJ2-2; TRBD2 is a possible D gene (6 bases). The germline V gene encodes CDR1 KGHDR and CDR2 SFDVKD. V gave up 4 bases and J gave up 2 bases, with 13 bases separating them. This CDR3 comprises 16 residues. CDR3 protein: CATSDPRDSNTGELFF. The CDR3 region has the DNA TGTGCCACCAGTGACCCCCGGGACTCAAACACCGGGGAGCTGTTTTTT.

The rearrangement links TRBV2 to TRBJ1-2; D is possibly TRBD1 (5 bases). The CDR3 has 14 residues. Trimming took off 4 bases at V and 4 bases at J, with 13 bases between the two ends. Germline CDR1 is SNHLY and CDR2 is FYNNEI. CDR3 bases: TGTGCCAGCAGTGTGGGACTGCGCAGCTATGGCTACACCTTC. It is translated as CASSVGLRSYGYTF.

This clone was seen once. This sequence joins TRBV6-5 and TRBJ1-2; unclear D gene. V gave up 2 bases and J gave up 7 bases, with 2 bases separating them. The CDR3 is made up of 10 amino acids. Germline V gives CDR1 MNHEY, CDR2 SVGAGI. The CDR3 here is CASSYLGYTF. The CDR3 DNA reads as TGTGCCAGCAGTTACCTTGGCTACACCTTC.

The chain couples TRBV2 to TRBJ2-1, with 11 bases matching TRBD2. After removal of 4 bases from V and 8 bases from J, the junction contained 7 bases not matched to a gene. This CDR3 has 15 residues. The V gene's germline CDR1 is SNHLY and CDR2 FYNNEI. CDR3 nucleotides: TGTGCCAGCAGTGCCACCGGGACTAGCGGCCATGAGCAGTTCTTC. Its protein product is CASSATGTSGHEQFF. Full variable domain (outside the CDR3, taken from reference TRBV2 and TRBJ2-1): EPEVTQTPSHQVTQMGQEVILRCVPISNHLYFYWYRQILGQKVEFLVSFYNNEISEKSEIFDDQFSVERPDGSNFTLKIRSTKLEDSAMYFCASSATGTSGHEQFFGPGTRLTVL.

The gene calls are TRBV7-3 and TRBJ1-2, with D possibly matching TRBD1 (5 bases). The germline V gene has CDR1 SGHTA and CDR2 FQGTGA. The CDR3 runs 14 residues. Trimming removed 1 base from V and 3 bases from J, with 9 bases in between. CDR3 protein: CASSLMPGDYGYTF. In DNA form, the CDR3 reads TGTGCCAGCAGCTTAATGCCGGGGGACTATGGCTACACCTTC.

The V call is TRBV19, the J call TRBJ1-4; D gene unclear. This CDR3 is built from 16 residues. The V gene's germline CDR1 is LNHDA and CDR2 SQIVND (reference sequence). With 6 bases removed from V and 0 bases from J, the gap between germline ends came to 14 bases. CDR3 in amino acids: CASSRGGTATNEKLFF. CDR3 DNA sequence: TGTGCCAGTAGCCGGGGAGGCACTGCAACTAATGAAAAACTGTTTTTT. Full variable domain (outside the CDR3, taken from reference TRBV19 and TRBJ1-4): DGGITQSPKYLFRKEGQNVTLSCEQNLNHDAMYWYRQDPGQGLRLIYYSQIVNDFQKGDIAEGYSVSREKKESFPLTVTSAQKNPTAFYLCASSRGGTATNEKLFFGSGTQLSVL.

V gene TRBV21-1 combines with J gene TRBJ2-1; the table's TRBD2 call for D was not verified on the DNA. TRBV21-1 is a documented pseudogene. This CDR3 is 19 amino acids long. The CDR3 bases are TGTGCCAGCAGCAAAAGGCACAGGACTAGCGGGAGGGCCGAGGATGAGCAGTTCTTC. Encoded protein: CASSKRHRTSGRAEDEQFF.

The CDR3 loop reads CASSLAGGHGTEAFF. CDR3 in DNA: TGCGCCAGCAGCTTGGCCGGGGGGCATGGCACTGAAGCTTTCTTT. This rearrangement joins TRBV5-1 to TRBJ1-1, with a possible D match to TRBD1 (6 bases). The CDR3 contains 15 residues. CDR1 is SGHRS and CDR2 is YFSETQ in the germline V gene. Trimming pared 0 bases from V and 4 bases from J, leaving 13 bases between.

This clone was observed a few times. The chain combines TRBV29-1 with TRBJ2-1, with D unresolved. V was cut by 2 bases and J by 3 bases, with 2 bases left in between. The length of the CDR3 is 11 residues. Germline V CDR1 and CDR2: SQVTM, ANQGSEA. The CDR3 DNA is TGCAGCGTTGAACTCTACAATGAGCAGTTCTTC. As protein: CSVELYNEQFF.

This clone was seen only a few times. V usage is TRBV7-3 and J usage is TRBJ1-4; 7 bases align to TRBD1. The trim removed 5 bases at V and 3 bases at J, leaving 3 bases unmatched. The CDR3 covers 14 residues. Germline V gene lookup returns CDR1 SGHTA and CDR2 FQGTGA. The chain's CDR3 is CASSMTGPNEKLFF. Here the CDR3 DNA reads TGTGCCAGCAGCATGACAGGGCCTAATGAAAAACTGTTTTTT.

This chain joins TRBV6-5 and TRBJ1-1; D might be TRBD1 (5 bases). This CDR3 has 13 residues. CDR1 is MNHEY and CDR2 is SVGAGI in the germline V gene. Trimming stripped 6 bases from V and 5 bases from J, with 13 bases between. The CDR3 bases are TGTGCCAGCAGCTTCGGGGGAGGAACTGAAGCTTTCTTT. Translating it yields CASSFGGGTEAFF.

The J gene is TRBJ2-3, the V gene TRBV11-3, with a tentative D call TRBD2 (5 bases). This CDR3 comprises 17 residues. Trimming cost V 5 bases and J 0 bases, with 18 bases left between them. Germline V gives CDR1 SGHNT, CDR2 YENEEA. DNA of the CDR3: TGTGCCAGCAGCCTGGGTCGGGCCCGGGGAAGCACAGATACGCAGTATTTT. Its translation is CASSLGRARGSTDTQYF.

The chain is built from TRBV19 and TRBJ1-2; 7 bases are shared with TRBD1. There are 14 residues in the CDR3. Trimming at V came to 6 bases and at J to 5 bases, leaving 9 bases not matched to a gene. The germline gives CDR1 LNHDA, CDR2 SQIVND (reference sequence). Here the CDR3 reads CASSTRDSAYGYTF. In DNA form, the CDR3 reads TGTGCCAGTAGCACCCGGGACAGTGCTTATGGCTACACCTTC.

The chain has TRBV19 and TRBJ1-5; D is possibly TRBD1 (6 bases). Trimming took 5 bases from V and 3 from J, leaving 20 bases between them. Per germline, CDR1 LNHDA and CDR2 SQIVND (reference sequence). The CDR3 is 17 residues long. The CDR3 is CASSPQKGVKTNQPQHF. In DNA, the CDR3 is TGTGCCAGTAGTCCCCAGAAGGGGGTGAAAACCAATCAGCCCCAGCATTTT.

This chain connects TRBV4-3 to TRBJ1-2, with TRBD1 matching 7 bases. This CDR3 is built from 17 residues. The V segment lost 1 base and the J segment 0 bases; nucleotides outside the gene matches: 8. CDR1 and CDR2 (germline): LGHNA, YSLEER. CDR3 in amino acids: CASSQGIGTGANYGYTF. The CDR3 bases are TGCGCCAGCAGCCAAGGAATCGGTACAGGGGCTAACTATGGCTACACCTTC.

The V gene is TRBV9, the J gene TRBJ1-3; D is unclear. The CDR3 consists of 15 residues. Trimming removed 3 bases from V and 1 base from J, with 11 bases in between. CDR1 SGDLS and CDR2 YYNGEE come from the germline V gene. CDR3 region: CASSAPTGSGNTIYF. DNA for the CDR3: TGTGCCAGCAGCGCCCCGACTGGGTCTGGAAACACCATATATTTT. Complete variable domain (other parts from reference TRBV9 and TRBJ1-3): DSGVTQTPKHLITATGQRVTLRCSPRSGDLSVYWYQQSLDQGLQFLIQYYNGEERAKGNILERFSAQQFPDLHSELNLSSLELGDSALYFCASSAPTGSGNTIYFGEGSWLTVV.

The chain carries TRBV19 and TRBJ1-2; weak D call: TRBD1 (6 bases). V lost 8 bases, J lost 0 bases, and 13 bases lay in between. Germline loops: CDR1 LNHDA, CDR2 SQIVND (reference sequence). The length of the CDR3 is 14 residues. The CDR3: CASSKDSTNYGYTF. The CDR3 coding sequence is TGTGCCAGTTCCAAGGACAGTACTAACTATGGCTACACCTTC. The full variable domain, in which reference TRBV19 and TRBJ1-2 provide the parts outside the CDR3, is DGGITQSPKYLFRKEGQNVTLSCEQNLNHDAMYWYRQDPGQGLRLIYYSQIVNDFQKGDIAEGYSVSREKKESFPLTVTSAQKNPTAFYLCASSKDSTNYGYTFGSGTRLTVV.

The chain joins TRBV5-6 to TRBJ1-3; 7 bases agree with TRBD1. The CDR3 runs 16 residues. J was trimmed by 7 bases and V by 0 bases; bases with no gene match: 10. Germline V gene sequence: CDR1 SGHDT, CDR2 YYEEEE. In DNA, the CDR3 is TGTGCCAGCAGCTTGGAGGTCGGCAGGGGGGCGAACACCATATATTTT. It translates to CASSLEVGRGANTIYF. Drawing the rest from reference TRBV5-6 and TRBJ1-3, the complete variable domain is DAGVTQSPTHLIKTRGQQVTLRCSPKSGHDTVSWYQQALGQGPQFIFQYYEEEERQRGNFPDRFSGHQFPNYSSELNVNALLLGDSALYLCASSLEVGRGANTIYFGEGSWLTVV.

The chain has TRBV5-1 and TRBJ2-3; D is perhaps TRBD2 (5 bases). The V end was cut by 4 bases, the J end by 6 bases, with 18 bases between. CDR3 size: 15 residues. The germline CDR1 and CDR2 sequences are SGHRS and YFSETQ. The CDR3 spells CASSVSTGSPDTQYF. CDR3 coding DNA: TGCGCCAGCAGCGTTTCTACGGGGTCACCCGATACGCAGTATTTT.